What follows is one TCR beta chain and its context. Germline V gene lookup returns CDR1 LGHDT and CDR2 YNNKEL (reference sequence). The V segment lost 1 base and the J segment 4 bases; nucleotides outside the gene matches: 5. The CDR3 totals 15 residues. Methods used by the authors: Scientists estimated how many nucleated cells there were by amplifying reference gene primers. Sequencing was performed with immunoSEQ multiplex PCR; in TCRdb, only in-frame clones are kept and a portion is missing. V and J calls and clone size are as listed in that table; D and trimming were resolved from the DNA. This table holds approximately 260,000 clones, 70% to 90% found once. These data come from a study of blood T cell repertoires in COVID-19. Study summary: Spain, Italy and the United States supplied samples that represented acute and convalescent COVID-19. PBMCs, B-cell-depleted T cells, or T cells provided the cDNA or gDNA that made up the material.

The rearrangement links TRBV3-1 (or the pseudogene TRBV3-2) to TRBJ2-5, with 8 nucleotides matching TRBD1. This clonotype was obtained from a woman aged 70-85 years with acute or convalescent COVID-19. The sample consisted of peripheral blood. Written as DNA, the CDR3 is TGTGCCAGCAGCCAAGTAGACGGACAGGGAGAGACCCAGTACTTC. Protein sequence: CASSQVDGQGETQYF.